This T cell receptor (beta chain) was profiled in a study of cytomegalovirus exposure and HLA in healthy donors. Study findings and constraints: Immune exposure data for these donors was limited to CMV serostatus.

Worth noting for this clone: Its antigen is still unknown.

The PCR employed 60 Vbeta primers together with 13 Jbeta primers. Using immunoSEQ multiplex PCR, the repertoire was profiled, and TCRdb retains in-frame clones only, with some absent. The sample has under 90,000 clones; 75% are singletons. Trimming cost V 3 bases and J 4 bases; bases outside gene matches: 6. There are 15 residues in the CDR3. Germline V gene lookup returns CDR1 SGHRS and CDR2 YFSETQ. The source is a middle-aged man in good health and CMV-seronegative. V is TRBV5-1 and J is TRBJ2-5; 10 bases fit TRBD2. Sequenced material: PBMCs. Written as DNA, the CDR3 is TGCGCCAGCAGCTATCTAGCGGGAGATCGAGAGACCCAGTACTTC. It translates to CASSYLAGDRETQYF.